The 30 T cell receptor beta chains presented below share a single source sample, sequenced in a study of CD8 T cells in Susac syndrome. RNA amounts of about 0.5 to 1 ug underwent reverse transcription with random hexamers. From the immunoSEQ multiplex PCR reads, TCRdb called clonotypes with MiXCR, one entry per CDR3 protein. The table has some 120,000 distinct CDR3 sequences, 90% to 95% seen once. Sequenced input: CD4+ T cells from PBMCs. The receptors here all came from a human donor in good health.

The V call is TRBV4-1, the J call TRBJ1-5; tentatively, D is TRBD1 (6 bases). From germline, CDR1 is MGHRA and CDR2 YSYEKL. Trimming took 1 base from V and 5 from J, leaving 9 bases between them. The CDR3 has 14 amino acids. DNA of the CDR3: TGCGCCAGCAGCCAAGCAGGGGCCCATCAGCCCCAGCATTTT. It is translated as CASSQAGAHQPQHF.

This chain joins TRBV25-1 and TRBJ2-1; a possible D gene is TRBD2 (6 bases). In germline, CDR1 is MGHDK, CDR2 SYGVNS. This CDR3 is 14 amino acids long. The V end lost 4 bases, the J end lost 8 bases, and 15 bases lay between the germline ends. For the CDR3, the DNA is TGTGCCAGCAGTGCGGGACTCCCGGTGGATGAGCAGTTCTTC. It specifies CASSAGLPVDEQFF.

The rearrangement uses TRBV6-5 and TRBJ2-3; 8 positions match TRBD2. V lost 4 bases, J lost 4 bases, and 7 bases stayed unmatched. Germline CDR1 is MNHEY and CDR2 is SVGAGI. The CDR3 is 15 residues long. CDR3 coding DNA: TGTGCCAGCAGTTCTAGCGGAGCGGGGGCAGATACGCAGTATTTT. It encodes CASSSSGAGADTQYF.

V gene TRBV20-1 combines with J gene TRBJ2-1; 11 bases align to TRBD2. This CDR3 has 15 amino acids. Trimming took 5 bases from V and 5 from J; bases not matched to a gene: 8. The germline V gene encodes CDR1 DFQATT and CDR2 SNEGSKA (reference sequence). In DNA form, the CDR3 reads TGCAGTGCTCCTTCCGGGACTAGCGGAGACAATGAGCAGTTCTTC. Translation: CSAPSGTSGDNEQFF.

The CDR3 protein is CASIPDGRAADTQYF. The CDR3 bases are TGTGCCAGCATCCCGGACGGAAGGGCAGCAGATACGCAGTATTTT. This chain uses TRBV12-3 or TRBV12-4 with TRBJ2-3; D gene uncertain. V lost 7 bases and J 4 bases, leaving 18 bases between the germline ends. The CDR3 runs to 15 residues.

This rearrangement joins TRBV18 to TRBJ2-5, with TRBD2 matching 11 bases. The CDR3 length is 19 residues. The ends lost 1 base at V and 2 bases at J; junction bases unmatched: 12. CDR1 is KGHSH, CDR2 LQKENI, per germline. CDR3 amino acids: CASSPLRLAGSFGQETQYF. CDR3 DNA: TGTGCCAGCTCACCACTCCGACTAGCGGGATCATTCGGGCAAGAGACCCAGTACTTC.

The chain combines TRBV5-1 with TRBJ1-5; no clear D. Germline-derived CDR1 and CDR2 are SGHRS and YFSETQ. V lost 4 bases, J lost 7 bases, and 18 bases lay in between. This CDR3 has 15 amino acids. Written as DNA, the CDR3 is TGCGCCAGCAGCCCCAGACCCACGACGGAGCAGCCCCAGCATTTT. Translated: CASSPRPTTEQPQHF.

The chain combines TRBV6-6 with TRBJ2-5, with D tentatively TRBD2 (5 bases). This CDR3 is 14 amino acids long. The germline V and J ends were trimmed by 5 bases and 1 base, with 11 bases remaining between them. Germline V lookup: CDR1 MNHNY, CDR2 SVGAGI (reference sequence). The DNA for the CDR3 is TGTGCCAGCAGTAATCTAGCAGTCCAAGAGACCCAGTACTTC. Protein: CASSNLAVQETQYF.

This chain links TRBV5-1 with TRBJ2-1; the D is unclear. Between the trimmed V and J ends, which lost 0 bases and 6 bases, there was a span of 4 bases. The CDR3 covers 12 residues. The germline V gene encodes CDR1 SGHRS and CDR2 YFSETQ. The CDR3 DNA reads as TGCGCCAGCAGCTTGGCCGTCAATGAGCAGTTCTTC. It specifies CASSLAVNEQFF.

This clonotype has a single count. V is TRBV21-1 and J is TRBJ2-7. TRBV21-1 has pseudogene status. CDR3 length: 14 residues. This CDR3 reads CASSKYRDLYEQYF. CDR3 DNA: TGTGCCAGCAGCAAGTACAGGGACCTCTACGAGCAGTACTTC.

The V and J genes are TRBV7-2 and TRBJ2-3; perhaps TRBD1 as D (6 bases). Germline loops: CDR1 SGHTA, CDR2 FQGNSA. This CDR3 region has 13 residues. The ends were cut back, 6 bases at V and 11 bases at J, with 18 bases in the middle. The CDR3 DNA reads TGTGCCAGCAGTCTCAGCCCACAGGGTATGCAGTATTTT. Its protein product is CASSLSPQGMQYF.

The chain carries TRBV10-2 and TRBJ2-4; D not resolved. V shed 3 bases and J shed 7 bases, with 10 bases lying between them. The CDR3 consists of 13 residues. Germline V gene data show CDR1 as WSHSY and CDR2 as SAAADI. The CDR3 DNA reads as TGCGCCAGCAGTGACGGACGGTACAACATTCAGTACTTC. Its translation: CASSDGRYNIQYF.

CDR3 protein: CASSATSGSSHEQYF. The CDR3 DNA is TGCGCCAGCAGCGCTACTAGCGGGAGTAGCCACGAGCAGTACTTC. The chain has TRBV5-1 and TRBJ2-7; TRBD2 matches at 11 bases. The germline V gene encodes CDR1 SGHRS and CDR2 YFSETQ. Trimming took 4 bases from V and 5 from J; bases not matched to a gene: 8. CDR3 length: 15 amino acids.

J is TRBJ2-7 and V is TRBV6-5; D tentatively fits TRBD1 or TRBD2 (6 bases each). V lost 0 bases, J lost 0 bases, and 12 bases lay in between. CDR1 is MNHEY and CDR2 is SVGAGI in the germline V gene. The CDR3 is made up of 16 amino acids. CDR3 amino acids: CASSYSGGSSSYEQYF. The CDR3 region has the DNA TGTGCCAGCAGTTACTCGGGGGGCTCCAGCTCCTACGAGCAGTACTTC.

The chain is built from TRBV18 and TRBJ1-1; D may be TRBD1 (6 bases). With 3 bases removed from V and 3 bases from J, the gap between germline ends came to 14 bases. Germline assignment: CDR1 KGHSH and CDR2 LQKENI. The length of the CDR3 is 15 residues. The CDR3 here is CASSPDQGLDTEAFF. In DNA, the CDR3 is TGTGCCAGCTCACCGGATCAGGGGTTGGACACTGAAGCTTTCTTT.

This clonotype appeared a single time. The chain couples TRBV28 to TRBJ2-7, with D unresolved. The CDR3 is 14 amino acids. The germline gives CDR1 MDHEN, CDR2 SYDVKM. Between the trimmed V and J ends, which lost 6 bases and 2 bases, there was a span of 14 bases. The CDR3 is CASSPGTPAYEQYF. The CDR3 nucleotides are TGTGCCAGCAGCCCCGGCACCCCGGCCTACGAGCAGTACTTC. Full variable domain (missing parts from reference TRBV28 and TRBJ2-7): DVKVTQSSRYLVKRTGEKVFLECVQDMDHENMFWYRQDPGLGLRLIYFSYDVKMKEKGDIPEGYSVSREKKERFSLILESASTNQTSMYLCASSPGTPAYEQYFGPGTRLTVT.

The V call is TRBV29-1, the J call TRBJ2-7; the D call may be TRBD1 or TRBD2 (6 bases each). Germline values: CDR1 SQVTM, CDR2 ANQGSEA. Between the trimmed V and J ends, which lost 6 bases and 1 base, there was a span of 13 bases. The CDR3 loop spans 13 amino acids. The CDR3 DNA follows: TGCAGCGTAAAGGGGGGAAATTCCTACGAGCAGTACTTC. It is translated as CSVKGGNSYEQYF.

This clonotype was recorded once. The chain uses TRBV2 and TRBJ2-1; the D gene is possibly TRBD2 (6 bases). Deletions cut 7 bases from V and 12 bases from J, with 25 bases between. The CDR3 spans 15 residues. From germline, CDR1 is SNHLY and CDR2 FYNNEI. Here the CDR3 DNA reads TGTGCCAGCAAGCCGAGGACTGGAGGGGCAGGCGGGCAGTTCTTC. Its translation: CASKPRTGGAGGQFF.

The CDR3 spells CAIRDSLNTEAFF. Written as DNA, the CDR3 is TGTGCCATCCGGGACAGCCTGAACACTGAAGCTTTCTTT. The V gene is TRBV10-3, the J gene TRBJ1-1; 7 nucleotides align to TRBD1. CDR3 length equals 13 residues. After removal of 8 bases from V and 0 bases from J, the junction contained 3 bases not matched to a gene. CDR1 ENHRY and CDR2 SYGVKD come from the germline V gene.

CDR3 sequence (DNA): TGTGCCACCAGTGCCTCGACTAGCTGGAGCTCCTACAATGAGCAGTTCTTC. This translates into CATSASTSWSSYNEQFF. The V gene is TRBV24-1, the J gene TRBJ2-1; 7 nucleotides line up with TRBD2. J lost 0 bases, V lost 5 bases, and 9 bases had no gene match. The CDR3 spans 17 residues. Per germline, CDR1 KGHDR and CDR2 SFDVKD.

The chain couples TRBV5-4 to TRBJ2-2; TRBD2 matches at 10 bases. J gave up 5 bases and V 3 bases, and 10 bases lay outside the gene matches. The germline gives CDR1 SGHNT, CDR2 YYREEE (reference sequence). The CDR3 covers 17 residues. The CDR3 protein is CASSSGLAVTKTGELFF. The CDR3 nucleotides are TGTGCCAGCAGCTCTGGACTAGCGGTCACTAAAACCGGGGAGCTGTTTTTT.

The chain links TRBV6-5 to TRBJ2-1; D is perhaps TRBD2 (6 bases). This CDR3 spans 13 amino acids. The germline V gene has CDR1 MNHEY and CDR2 SVGAGI. V lost 6 bases and J lost 5, with 11 bases in between. The CDR3 reads CASSGTYNNEQFF. DNA for the CDR3: TGTGCCAGCAGCGGGACTTACAACAATGAGCAGTTCTTC.

The chain employs TRBV5-4 and TRBJ2-7; 8 bases match TRBD1. The junction had 19 bases not matched to a gene; V was cut back by 6 bases and J by 2 bases. This CDR3 has 18 amino acids. Germline loops: CDR1 SGHNT, CDR2 YYREEE (reference sequence). The DNA of the CDR3 is TGTGCCAGCACCCCAGGACAGGGAAAAAGGCTCCTGCCCTACGAGCAGTACTTC. The encoded protein is CASTPGQGKRLLPYEQYF.

The V and J genes are TRBV5-8 and TRBJ2-5; 13 bases match TRBD2. From germline, CDR1 is SGHTS and CDR2 YDEGEE. V gave up 5 bases and J gave up 4 bases; unmatched junction bases: 11. CDR3 length: 17 amino acids. The CDR3 DNA follows: TGTGCCAGCAGGGGACTAGCGGGATACCCCTCGGGAGAGACCCAGTACTTC. Translated, it gives CASRGLAGYPSGETQYF.

The chain is built from TRBV5-1 and TRBJ1-1; 8 bases map to TRBD1. The germline CDR1 and CDR2 sequences are SGHRS and YFSETQ. Germline trimming cut 3 bases from V and 0 bases from J; bases unmatched to any gene: 4. The CDR3 is made up of 15 amino acids. The CDR3 loop is CASSWQGAMNTEAFF. DNA for the CDR3: TGCGCCAGCAGCTGGCAGGGGGCCATGAACACTGAAGCTTTCTTT.

The CDR3, as DNA: TGTGCCAGCAGCTCAACGTCCGTGGGATTGGGGACAAATTCCTACGAGCAGTACTTC. Encoded protein: CASSSTSVGLGTNSYEQYF. The V gene is TRBV11-2, the J gene TRBJ2-7, with a possible D match to TRBD1 (6 bases). In germline, CDR1 is SGHAT, CDR2 FQNNGV. V lost 4 bases and J lost 1, with 26 bases in between. The CDR3 loop spans 19 amino acids.

The CDR3 nucleotides are TGCAGCGTTGGGGAGGACACTGAAGCTTTCTTT. Encoded protein: CSVGEDTEAFF. The rearrangement links TRBV29-1 to TRBJ1-1, with no clear D. Germline V CDR1 and CDR2: SQVTM, ANQGSEA. CDR3 size: 11 residues. The V gene lost 4 bases and the J gene lost 3 bases, with 6 bases spanning the gap.

J is TRBJ2-1 and V is TRBV7-2; 12 positions match TRBD2. CDR3 length: 18 residues. Germline CDR1 reads SGHTA; CDR2 reads FQGNSA. V dropped 5 bases and J dropped 5; count of bases not matched to a gene: 13. The CDR3 protein is CASSPTLTSGRFHNEQFF. The CDR3 DNA sequence: TGTGCCAGCAGCCCCACACTCACTAGCGGGAGGTTTCACAATGAGCAGTTCTTC.

The CDR3 reads CASSQTGGYTF. The CDR3 nucleotides read TGTGCCAGCAGCCAGACCGGTGGCTACACCTTC. The chain recombines TRBV7-9 with TRBJ1-2; the D is unclear. Trimming left V 5 bases short and J 7 bases short, with 8 bases between. Germline CDR1 reads SEHNR; CDR2 reads FQNEAQ (reference sequence). CDR3 length: 11 residues.

This chain connects TRBV9 to TRBJ2-7, with D hard to call. CDR1 SGDLS and CDR2 YYNGEE come from the germline V gene. V was shortened by 0 bases and J by 1 base, with 8 bases between the two germline ends. This CDR3 has 14 residues. DNA of the CDR3: TGTGCCAGCAGCGTAGATGTAGGGTCCTACGAGCAGTACTTC. Its translation is CASSVDVGSYEQYF.